The 18 T cell receptor beta chains in this list originate from one sample, sequenced in a study of T cell repertoires in cytomegalovirus infection. TCRdb redid the calling of the reads with MiXCR, one entry per CDR3 protein. The data contain some 800,000 distinct CDR3 sequences, around 29% of them singletons. Their antigens are not known. The specimen comprised cultured CD8+ T cells from PBMCs, sampled from culture after CMV antigen stimulation. All receptors come from a human donor in good health (CMV status not recorded). Some clones in this sample may be carry-over from other donors' samples.

This chain links TRBV18 with TRBJ2-1; the D gene is possibly TRBD2 (6 bases). CDR3 length: 18 amino acids. Trimming took off 4 bases at V and 4 bases at J, with 23 bases between the two ends. The germline gives CDR1 KGHSH, CDR2 LQKENI. The CDR3 sequence: CASSLINTDYLGYNEQFF. CDR3 in DNA: TGTGCCAGCTCACTCATTAATACGGACTATCTGGGGTACAATGAGCAGTTCTTC.

This clonotype was seen many times. The V and J genes are TRBV7-8 and TRBJ1-6, with D unclear. V was clipped by 4 bases and J by 9 bases, with 19 bases between them. Germline loops: CDR1 SGHVS, CDR2 FQNEAQ. CDR3 size: 16 residues. CDR3 in DNA: TGTGCCAGCAGCTCGACTACGATTAGTAACCTTTCACCCCTCCACTTT. It encodes CASSSTTISNLSPLHF. Together with reference TRBV7-8 and TRBJ1-6, the CDR3 gives the full variable domain: GAGVSQSPRYKVAKRGQDVALRCDPISGHVSLFWYQQALGQGPEFLTYFQNEAQLDKSGLPSDRFFAERPEGSVSTLKIQRTQQEDSAVYLCASSSTTISNLSPLHFGNGTRLTVT.

The chain combines TRBV19 with TRBJ1-1, with D maybe TRBD1 (5 bases). CDR3 length equals 15 residues. V was shortened by 5 bases and J by 0 bases, with 13 bases between the two germline ends. The germline V gene encodes CDR1 LNHDA and CDR2 SQIVND (reference sequence). The CDR3 loop reads CASSGRDGLNTEAFF. The CDR3 nucleotides are TGTGCCAGTAGTGGGAGGGACGGCTTGAACACTGAAGCTTTCTTT.

This clonotype was detected only a few times. The chain employs TRBV29-1 and TRBJ2-3, with 9 bases aligning to TRBD2. This CDR3 comprises 18 residues. V trimming: 6 bases; J trimming: 7 bases; junction bases outside the gene matches: 23. CDR1 and CDR2 from the germline V gene are SQVTM and ANQGSEA. This chain's CDR3 is CSVLTLLAQLAGRNTQYF. CDR3 nucleotides: TGCAGCGTCCTGACCCTCCTCGCCCAGCTAGCGGGAAGGAATACGCAGTATTTT.

On this clonotype itself: Here the CDR3 omits its conserved ending phenylalanine or tryptophan, so a read error is the likely source. The CDR3, as DNA: TGTGCCAGCAGACCCGACAGGGGTTTAAACAATGAGCAGTTCTGC. It is translated as CASRPDRGLNNEQFC. The gene calls are TRBV7-6 and TRBJ2-1, with 8 bases identical to TRBD1. The V gene's germline CDR1 is SGHVS and CDR2 FNYEAQ. The CDR3 loop spans 15 amino acids. V was clipped by 6 bases and J by 5 bases; unmatched bases: 9.

In its sample, this clonotype was seen a few times. The genes are TRBV7-6 and TRBJ2-7; TRBD1 matches 10 bases. Germline-derived CDR1 and CDR2 are SGHVS and FNYEAQ. The trim removed 5 bases at V and 6 bases at J, leaving 10 bases unmatched. The length of the CDR3 is 15 residues. The CDR3 DNA is TGTGCCAGCAGCCCGCGCCGGGACAGGGGTTTCGAGCAGTACTTC. This gives the protein CASSPRRDRGFEQYF.

This clonotype was observed a few times. This chain joins TRBV10-3 and TRBJ2-1; the D is unclear. The V gene's germline CDR1 is ENHRY and CDR2 SYGVKD. CDR3 length: 15 residues. With 2 bases removed from V and 2 bases from J, the gap between germline ends came to 10 bases. The CDR3 reads CAISEVGRPYNEQFF. The CDR3 DNA sequence: TGTGCCATCAGTGAGGTCGGACGACCCTACAATGAGCAGTTCTTC.

Many counts were recorded for this clonotype. The V call is TRBV7-8, the J call TRBJ2-7; tentatively, D is TRBD1 (6 bases). Germline V gives CDR1 SGHVS, CDR2 FQNEAQ. The V and J ends lost 7 bases and 5 bases respectively, with 30 bases between them. The CDR3 totals 18 residues. The CDR3 sequence: CASTLLGGLGQGVNEQYV. The DNA for the CDR3 is TGTGCCAGCACCCTCCTTGGCGGTCTGGGACAAGGGGTAAACGAGCAGTACGTC.

Only a few counts were recorded for this clonotype. The chain couples TRBV7-9 to TRBJ1-1; D gene unclear. The CDR3 runs 13 residues. Germline V gene data show CDR1 as SEHNR and CDR2 as FQNEAQ (reference sequence). The V gene lost 5 bases and the J gene lost 1 base, with 8 bases spanning the gap. CDR3 residues: CASSPKGNTEAFF. As DNA, the CDR3 is TGTGCCAGCAGCCCGAAAGGGAACACTGAAGCTTTCTTT.

This sequence joins TRBV19 and TRBJ1-2; 7 nucleotides align to TRBD1. V trimming: 8 bases; J trimming: 0 bases; junction bases outside the gene matches: 6. From germline, CDR1 is LNHDA and CDR2 SQIVND (reference sequence). CDR3 length: 14 residues. CDR3: CASRHRGSNYGYTF. In DNA form, the CDR3 reads TGTGCCAGTCGGCACAGGGGTTCTAACTATGGCTACACCTTC. The full variable domain, in which reference TRBV19 and TRBJ1-2 provide the parts outside the CDR3, is DGGITQSPKYLFRKEGQNVTLSCEQNLNHDAMYWYRQDPGQGLRLIYYSQIVNDFQKGDIAEGYSVSREKKESFPLTVTSAQKNPTAFYLCASRHRGSNYGYTFGSGTRLTVV.

The CDR3 here is CATSPSNEQFF. In DNA, the CDR3 is TGTGCCACCAGCCCATCCAATGAGCAGTTCTTC. The V call is TRBV15, the J call TRBJ2-1; D gene unclear. The CDR3 sequence is 11 residues long. The V end lost 5 bases, the J end lost 6 bases, and 5 bases lay between the germline ends. Germline-derived CDR1 and CDR2 are LNHNV and YYDKDF (reference sequence).

This clonotype was counted between two and nine times. The chain carries TRBV19 and TRBJ2-7; no clear D gene. Germline V gene sequence: CDR1 LNHDA, CDR2 SQIVND (reference sequence). CDR3 length: 12 residues. V dropped 7 bases and J dropped 2 bases, with 9 bases sitting between them. CDR3 protein: CASIGGAYEQYF. CDR3 nucleotides: TGTGCCAGTATCGGCGGAGCCTACGAGCAGTACTTC.

The sample holds many counts of this clonotype. The chain joins TRBV7-2 to TRBJ2-7; weak D call: TRBD1 (6 bases). The CDR3 length is 15 residues. The germline V and J ends were trimmed by 5 bases and 2 bases, with 16 bases remaining between them. Germline CDR1 is SGHTA and CDR2 is FQGNSA. CDR3 region: CASSQRGTYAYEQYF. CDR3 DNA sequence: TGTGCCAGCAGCCAAAGAGGGACATACGCCTACGAGCAGTACTTC.

J is TRBJ1-4 and V is TRBV12-3 or TRBV12-4; tentatively, D is TRBD1 (5 bases). V shed 6 bases and J shed 0 bases, with 11 bases lying between them. The CDR3 runs to 15 residues. CDR3 sequence reads: CASRPGISTNEKLFF. As DNA, the CDR3 is TGTGCCAGCAGACCAGGGATATCAACTAATGAAAAACTGTTTTTT.

The chain couples TRBV28 to TRBJ1-5; D is ambiguous. Germline V gene lookup returns CDR1 MDHEN and CDR2 SYDVKM. V lost 5 bases and J 0 bases, leaving 17 bases between the germline ends. The CDR3 covers 17 residues. CDR3 sequence reads: CASSPSPWKYSNQPQHF. CDR3 DNA sequence: TGTGCCAGCAGTCCCAGCCCCTGGAAGTATAGCAATCAGCCCCAGCATTTT.

V and J are TRBV10-1 and TRBJ1-1; possible D gene TRBD1, 5 bases. The CDR3 extends over 11 amino acids. CDR1 WNHNN and CDR2 SYGVQD come from the germline V gene (reference sequence). Trimming removed 6 bases from V and 6 bases from J, with 8 bases in between. The CDR3 DNA sequence: TGCGCCAGCAGGGGGGAAGCTGAAGCTTTCTTT. This sequence encodes CASRGEAEAFF.

The chain employs TRBV6-5 and TRBJ1-1, with a possible D match to TRBD1 (5 bases). The CDR3 loop spans 15 amino acids. Germline V gives CDR1 MNHEY, CDR2 SVGAGI. V gave up 0 bases and J gave up 2 bases, with 10 bases separating them. CDR3 DNA: TGTGCCAGCAGTTACTCGTCAGGGCTAAACACTGAAGCTTTCTTT. Translation: CASSYSSGLNTEAFF.

This clonotype was recorded a few times. The chain employs TRBV19 and TRBJ2-7; tentatively, D is TRBD1 or TRBD2 (6 bases each). V was pared by 5 bases and J by 0 bases, with 11 bases between. Germline lookup yields CDR1 LNHDA and CDR2 SQIVND (reference sequence). CDR3 size: 14 residues. CDR3 bases: TGTGCCAGTAGTGAAAAGGGGGGCTCCTACGAGCAGTACTTC. This translates into CASSEKGGSYEQYF.